This T cell receptor (beta chain) was recorded in a study of Ad26.COV2.S vaccination and SARS-CoV-2 variants (dated by TCRdb to about 2021). About the investigation overall: Donors in the vaccine arm were drawn from COV1001, a multicentre, randomized, double-blind, placebo-controlled phase I-IIa trial testing Ad26.COV2.S in healthy adults. Ad26.COV2.S was given intramuscularly at 5x10^10 or 1x10^11 viral particles, as a single shot or as two shots 56 days apart. TCRbeta repertoire sequencing served as the tool for gauging how specific and how broad the SARS-CoV-2-reactive T cell receptors were following Ad26.COV2.S vaccination. The TCR-sequenced set comprised around 30 samples: some 19 Ad26.COV2.S vaccine recipients, 5 placebo recipients and 8 SARS-CoV-2 convalescent individuals. Participants in the trial were split at random into five groups of five each, receiving low-dose or high-dose Ad26.COV2.S once or twice, or else placebo on both occasions. Blinding of investigators to trial group allocation was maintained during experiments and outcome assessment. What the research found in general, with its limitations: Comparable non-spike TCR breadth was observed between vaccine and placebo recipients, consistent with only spike being contained in the vaccine. The authors noted that total T cell responses may have been underestimated by the TCR breadth and depth analyses. Comparing responses between vaccine doses or regimens was not something the study was powered to do. Higher spike-specific TCR breadth was observed in Ad26.COV2.S recipients than in placebo recipients (P = 0.0014). After vaccination, spike-specific CD8+ and CD4+ T cell responses were reported to show substantial breadth.

Notes on this clone: Its antigen remains unidentified. No base quality information exists; no much larger clone differs at one position.

The immunoSEQ Assay was the method used to sequence TCRbeta CDR3 regions. After extraction, genomic DNA underwent amplification by bias-controlled multiplex PCR, followed by high-throughput sequencing. Per the original workflow: To quantify the absolute abundance of every unique TCRbeta CDR3 region, sequences were collapsed and filtered. T cell fraction was estimated by normalizing TCRbeta template counts to usable DNA, which was measured by amplifying reference genes present in all nucleated cells. Repertoire TCRs were annotated as SARS-CoV-2-specific by exact matching of V gene, CDR3 amino acid sequence and J gene to a known reactive TCR set. The reference SARS-CoV-2 TCR set came from MIRA and was filtered for enrichment in COVID-19-positive ImmuneCODE repertoires, removing public or cross-reactive TCRs. Using the MIRA antigens, annotated TCRs were further analysed by specific ORF or by position within an ORF. Breadth was defined as annotated unique rearrangements over total unique productive rearrangements; depth was the summed frequency of those rearrangements. TCR breadth was compared between groups using two-sided Wilcoxon rank-sum tests. TCRdb holds this immuneACCESS table with in-frame rearrangements only. Some clones are missing; in checked studies, unresolved V genes explain under half, and the rest has no known cause. D and trimming were read from the DNA, whereas the V and J calls and clone size are those reported in that table. Here the sample has over 450,000 clones; roughly nine tenths occur a single time. About 1.7% of the sample belongs to the ten largest clones.

Trimming leaves V shorter by 1 base and J shorter by 6 bases, with the junction holding 7 bases beyond the gene matches. The CDR3, from cysteine to phenylalanine, totals 15 residues. Only the CDR3 portion is preserved as DNA: 45 bases, with reading frame beginning at the first base. From the germline V gene, CDR1 is SGHDN and CDR2 is FVKESK. Per the publication, the treatment or condition label means: 19 received Ad26.COV2.S at low or high dose, single or two shots; several received placebo; per-sample allocation not given. For vaccine and placebo recipients, the sequenced repertoires came from samples collected on day 63 after the first injection. Cohort 1b enrolled roughly 25 adults aged 18-55 years at a single site in Boston, USA, between 29 July and 7 August 2020. As a vaccine, Ad26.COV2.S was a replication-incompetent adenovirus type 26 vector that expressed a prefusion-stabilized SARS-CoV-2 spike protein derived from the original Wuhan strain.

The V gene is TRBV14 and the J gene is TRBJ2-7, with TRBD2 matching 9 junction bases. The TCR comes from a person between 18 and 65 years old who received the Ad26.COV2.S COVID-19 vaccine or a placebo. The specimen comprised peripheral blood, sampled in a trial of Ad26.COV2.S vaccine versus placebo. The nucleotide sequence reads as follows: TGTGCCAGCAGCCAAGTGGTAGCGGGAGTTCGCGAGCAGTACTTC. Translation gives CASSQVVAGVREQYF.